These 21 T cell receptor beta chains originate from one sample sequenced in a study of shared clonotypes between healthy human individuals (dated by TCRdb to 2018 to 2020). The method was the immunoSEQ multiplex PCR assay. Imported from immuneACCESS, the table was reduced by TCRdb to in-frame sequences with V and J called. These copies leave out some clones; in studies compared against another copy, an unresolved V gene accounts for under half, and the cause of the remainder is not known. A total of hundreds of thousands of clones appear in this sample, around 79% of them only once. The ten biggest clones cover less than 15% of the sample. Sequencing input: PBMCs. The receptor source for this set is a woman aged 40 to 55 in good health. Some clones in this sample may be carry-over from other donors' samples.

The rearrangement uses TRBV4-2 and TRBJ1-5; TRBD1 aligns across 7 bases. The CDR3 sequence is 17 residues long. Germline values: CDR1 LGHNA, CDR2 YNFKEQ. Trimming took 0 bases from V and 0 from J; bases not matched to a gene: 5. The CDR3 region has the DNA TGTGCCAGCAGCCAAGACCGCGGGACAGCTAGCAATCAGCCCCAGCATTTT. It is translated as CASSQDRGTASNQPQHF.

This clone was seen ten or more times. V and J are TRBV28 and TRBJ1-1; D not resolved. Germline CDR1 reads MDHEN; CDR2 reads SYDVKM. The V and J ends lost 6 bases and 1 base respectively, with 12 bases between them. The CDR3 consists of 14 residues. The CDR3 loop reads CASRLPRTNTEAFF. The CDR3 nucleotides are TGTGCCAGCAGACTTCCAAGAACGAACACTGAAGCTTTCTTT.

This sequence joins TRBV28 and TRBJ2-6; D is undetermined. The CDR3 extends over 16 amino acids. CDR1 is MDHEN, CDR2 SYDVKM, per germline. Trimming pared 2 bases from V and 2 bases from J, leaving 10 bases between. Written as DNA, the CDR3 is TGTGCCAGCAGTTTAGGGCCCATAACTGGGGCCAACGTCCTGACTTTC. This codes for CASSLGPITGANVLTF.

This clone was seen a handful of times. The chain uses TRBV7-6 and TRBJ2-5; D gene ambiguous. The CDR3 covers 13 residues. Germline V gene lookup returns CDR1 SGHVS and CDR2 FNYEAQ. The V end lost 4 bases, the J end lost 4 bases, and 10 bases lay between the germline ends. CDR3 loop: CASSSPGSETQYF. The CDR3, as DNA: TGTGCCAGCAGCTCCCCCGGGTCAGAGACCCAGTACTTC.

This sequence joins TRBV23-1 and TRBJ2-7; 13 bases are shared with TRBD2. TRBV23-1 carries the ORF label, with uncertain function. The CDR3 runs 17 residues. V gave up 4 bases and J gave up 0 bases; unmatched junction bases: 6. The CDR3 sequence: CASSPLGTSGNSYEQYF. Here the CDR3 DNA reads TGCGCCAGCAGTCCGCTCGGGACTAGCGGGAACTCCTACGAGCAGTACTTC.

Here the CDR3 reads CASSLSTSGRWELFF. The CDR3 DNA is TGTGCCAGCAGCTTATCGACTAGCGGGAGGTGGGAGCTGTTTTTT. The rearrangement uses TRBV7-6 and TRBJ2-2; 13 nucleotides agree with TRBD2. This CDR3 region has 15 residues. Germline V gene data show CDR1 as SGHVS and CDR2 as FNYEAQ. The trim removed 2 bases at V and 9 bases at J, leaving 3 bases unmatched.

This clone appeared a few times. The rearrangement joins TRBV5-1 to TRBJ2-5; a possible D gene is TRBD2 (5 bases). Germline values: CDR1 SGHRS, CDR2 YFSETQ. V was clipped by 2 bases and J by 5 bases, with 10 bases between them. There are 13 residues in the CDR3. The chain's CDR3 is CASSLVGVETQYF. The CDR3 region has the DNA TGCGCCAGCAGCTTAGTGGGAGTGGAGACCCAGTACTTC.

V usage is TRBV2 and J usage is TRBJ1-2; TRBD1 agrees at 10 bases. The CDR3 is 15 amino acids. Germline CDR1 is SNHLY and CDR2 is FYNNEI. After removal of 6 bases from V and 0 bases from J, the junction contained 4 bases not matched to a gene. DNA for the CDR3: TGTGCCAGCAGCCCCGGACAGGGGGCTAACTATGGCTACACCTTC. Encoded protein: CASSPGQGANYGYTF.

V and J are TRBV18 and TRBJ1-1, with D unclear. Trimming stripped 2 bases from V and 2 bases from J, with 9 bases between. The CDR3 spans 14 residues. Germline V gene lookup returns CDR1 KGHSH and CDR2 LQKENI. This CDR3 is CASSPIPGNTEAFF. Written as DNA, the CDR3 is TGTGCCAGCTCACCAATTCCAGGAAACACTGAAGCTTTCTTT.

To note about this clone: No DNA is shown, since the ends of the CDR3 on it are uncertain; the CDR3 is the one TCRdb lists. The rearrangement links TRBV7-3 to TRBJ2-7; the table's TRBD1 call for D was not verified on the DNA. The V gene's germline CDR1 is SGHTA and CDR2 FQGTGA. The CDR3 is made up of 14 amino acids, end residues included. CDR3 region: CASSFGPGGNEQYF.

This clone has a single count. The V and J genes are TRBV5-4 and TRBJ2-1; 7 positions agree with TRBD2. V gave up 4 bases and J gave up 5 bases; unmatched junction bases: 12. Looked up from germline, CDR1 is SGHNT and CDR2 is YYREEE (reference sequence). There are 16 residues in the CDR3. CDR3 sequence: CASSHIAGGWDNEQFF. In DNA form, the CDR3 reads TGTGCCAGCAGCCATATAGCGGGCGGGTGGGACAATGAGCAGTTCTTC.

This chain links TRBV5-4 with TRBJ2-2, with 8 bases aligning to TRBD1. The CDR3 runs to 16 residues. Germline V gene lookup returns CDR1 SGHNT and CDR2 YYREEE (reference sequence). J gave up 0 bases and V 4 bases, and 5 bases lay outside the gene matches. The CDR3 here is CASSPRDRTNTGELFF. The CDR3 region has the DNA TGTGCCAGCAGCCCCCGGGACAGGACGAACACCGGGGAGCTGTTTTTT.

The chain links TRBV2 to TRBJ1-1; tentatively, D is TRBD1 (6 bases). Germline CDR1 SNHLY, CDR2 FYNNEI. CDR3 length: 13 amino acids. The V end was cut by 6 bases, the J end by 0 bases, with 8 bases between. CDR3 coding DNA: TGTGCCAGCAGGGGACAAATGAACACTGAAGCTTTCTTT. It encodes CASRGQMNTEAFF.

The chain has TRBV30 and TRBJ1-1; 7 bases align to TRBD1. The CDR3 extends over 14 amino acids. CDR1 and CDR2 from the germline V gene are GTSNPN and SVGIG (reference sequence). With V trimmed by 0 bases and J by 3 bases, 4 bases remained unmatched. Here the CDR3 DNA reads TGTGCCTGGAGTGTTTCCAGGGGGTACACTGAAGCTTTCTTT. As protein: CAWSVSRGYTEAFF.

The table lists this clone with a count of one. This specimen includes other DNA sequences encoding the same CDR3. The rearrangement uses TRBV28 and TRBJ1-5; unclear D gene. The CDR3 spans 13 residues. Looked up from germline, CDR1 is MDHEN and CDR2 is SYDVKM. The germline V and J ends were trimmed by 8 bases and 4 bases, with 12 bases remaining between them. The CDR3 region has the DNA TGTGCCAGCGGCCGGACGGTAAATCAGCCCCAGCATTTT. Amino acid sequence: CASGRTVNQPQHF. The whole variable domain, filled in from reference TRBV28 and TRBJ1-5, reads DVKVTQSSRYLVKRTGEKVFLECVQDMDHENMFWYRQDPGLGLRLIYFSYDVKMKEKGDIPEGYSVSREKKERFSLILESASTNQTSMYLCASGRTVNQPQHFGDGTRLSIL.

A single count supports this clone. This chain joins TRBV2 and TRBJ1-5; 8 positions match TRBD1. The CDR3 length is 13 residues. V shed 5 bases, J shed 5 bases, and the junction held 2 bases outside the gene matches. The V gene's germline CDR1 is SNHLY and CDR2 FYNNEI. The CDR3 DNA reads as TGTGCCAGCAGTATGGACAGGGATCAGCCCCAGCATTTT. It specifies CASSMDRDQPQHF.

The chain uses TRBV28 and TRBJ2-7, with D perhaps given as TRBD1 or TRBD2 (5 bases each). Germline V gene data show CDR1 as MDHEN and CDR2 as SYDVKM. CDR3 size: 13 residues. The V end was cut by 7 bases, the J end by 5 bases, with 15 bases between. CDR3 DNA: TGTGCCAGCAAGGGGCCCCTCGGGGACGAGCAGTACTTC. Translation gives CASKGPLGDEQYF.

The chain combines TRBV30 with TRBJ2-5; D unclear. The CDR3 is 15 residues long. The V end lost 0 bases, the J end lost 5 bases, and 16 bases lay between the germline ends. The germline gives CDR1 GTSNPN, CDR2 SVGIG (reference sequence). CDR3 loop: CAWSVLGGLGETQYF. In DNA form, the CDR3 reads TGTGCCTGGAGTGTACTCGGTGGGCTTGGGGAGACCCAGTACTTC.

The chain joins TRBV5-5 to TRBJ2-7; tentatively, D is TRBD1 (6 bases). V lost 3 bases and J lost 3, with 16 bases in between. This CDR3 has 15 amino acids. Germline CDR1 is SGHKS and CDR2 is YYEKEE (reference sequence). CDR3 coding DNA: TGTGCCAGCAGCTACGGGACACATGGACTCTACGAGCAGTACTTC. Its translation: CASSYGTHGLYEQYF.

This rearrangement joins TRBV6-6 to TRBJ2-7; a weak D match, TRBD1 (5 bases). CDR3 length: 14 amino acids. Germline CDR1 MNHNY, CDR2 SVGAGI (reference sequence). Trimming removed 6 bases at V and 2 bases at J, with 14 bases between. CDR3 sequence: CASREGVRPYEQYF. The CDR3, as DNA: TGTGCCAGCAGAGAAGGGGTTCGACCCTACGAGCAGTACTTC.

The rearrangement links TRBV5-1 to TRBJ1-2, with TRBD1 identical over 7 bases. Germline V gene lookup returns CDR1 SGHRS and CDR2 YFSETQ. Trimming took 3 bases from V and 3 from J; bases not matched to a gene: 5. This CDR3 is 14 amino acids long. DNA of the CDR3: TGCGCCAGCAGCTCGGGGGGGACAGACTATGGCTACACCTTC. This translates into CASSSGGTDYGYTF.